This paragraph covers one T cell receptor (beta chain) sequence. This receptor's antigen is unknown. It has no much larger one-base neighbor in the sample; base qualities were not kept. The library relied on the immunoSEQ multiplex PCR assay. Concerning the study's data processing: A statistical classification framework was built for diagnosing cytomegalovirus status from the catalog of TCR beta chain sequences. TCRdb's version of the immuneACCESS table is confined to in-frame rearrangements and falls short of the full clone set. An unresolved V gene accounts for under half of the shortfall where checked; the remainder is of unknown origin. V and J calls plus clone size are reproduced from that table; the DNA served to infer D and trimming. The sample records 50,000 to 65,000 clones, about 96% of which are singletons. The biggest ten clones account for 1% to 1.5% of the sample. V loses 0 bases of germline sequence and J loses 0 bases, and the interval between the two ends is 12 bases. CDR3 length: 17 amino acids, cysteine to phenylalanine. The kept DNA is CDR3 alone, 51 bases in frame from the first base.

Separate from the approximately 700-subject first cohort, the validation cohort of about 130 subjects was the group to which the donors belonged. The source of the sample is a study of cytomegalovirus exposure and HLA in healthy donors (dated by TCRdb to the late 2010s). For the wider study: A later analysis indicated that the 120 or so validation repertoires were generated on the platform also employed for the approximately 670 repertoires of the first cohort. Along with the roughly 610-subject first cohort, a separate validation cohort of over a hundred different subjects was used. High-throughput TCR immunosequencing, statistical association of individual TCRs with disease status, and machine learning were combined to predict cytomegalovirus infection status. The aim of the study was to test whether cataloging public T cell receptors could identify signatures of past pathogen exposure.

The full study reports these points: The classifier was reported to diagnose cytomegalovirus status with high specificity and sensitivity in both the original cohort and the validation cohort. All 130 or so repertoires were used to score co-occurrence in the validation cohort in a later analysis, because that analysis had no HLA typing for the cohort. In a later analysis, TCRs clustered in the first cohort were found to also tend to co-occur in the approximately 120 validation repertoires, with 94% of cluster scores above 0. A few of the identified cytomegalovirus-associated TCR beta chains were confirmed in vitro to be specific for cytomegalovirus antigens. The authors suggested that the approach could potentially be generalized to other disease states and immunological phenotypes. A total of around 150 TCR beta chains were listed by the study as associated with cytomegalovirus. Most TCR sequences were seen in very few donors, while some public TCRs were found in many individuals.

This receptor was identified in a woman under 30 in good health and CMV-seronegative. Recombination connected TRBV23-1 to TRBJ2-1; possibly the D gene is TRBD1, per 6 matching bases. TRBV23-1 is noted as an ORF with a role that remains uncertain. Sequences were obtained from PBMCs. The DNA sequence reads TGCGCCAGCAGTCAATCGAGGGGGACAAACTCCTACAATGAGCAGTTCTTC. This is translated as CASSQSRGTNSYNEQFF.